The 30 T cell receptor beta chains given below trace back to one sample, sequenced in a study of siplizumab effects on memory and regulatory T cells. Some clones are missing from TCRdb's copy, which holds only in-frame ones; the method was immunoSEQ multiplex PCR. The data contain fewer than 120,000 clones, over 85% of them singletons. The source material was CD4+ T cells sorted from blood. Receptor source: a human donor in good health.

The chain has TRBV2 and TRBJ1-3, with D possibly being TRBD1 (5 bases). This CDR3 is 16 amino acids long. V was clipped by 9 bases and J by 2 bases, with 20 bases between them. Germline CDR1 and CDR2: SNHLY and FYNNEI. CDR3: CASGTGVLLAGNTIYF. CDR3 DNA: TGTGCCAGTGGTACGGGGGTACTACTAGCTGGAAACACCATATATTTT.

V and J are TRBV7-3 and TRBJ2-3; 12 nucleotides align to TRBD2. Germline trimming cut 5 bases from V and 9 bases from J; bases unmatched to any gene: 3. CDR3 length equals 13 residues. CDR1 and CDR2 (germline): SGHTA, FQGTGA. The CDR3 sequence is CASSNGLAGTQYF. Written as DNA, the CDR3 is TGTGCCAGCAGCAACGGACTAGCGGGAACGCAGTATTTT.

Of note for this clone: Mismatch with germline at one junction end may stem from a read error. V and J are TRBV14 and TRBJ2-1, with D possibly TRBD2 on 6 matching bases. CDR1 and CDR2 from the germline V gene are SGHDN and FVKESK. The CDR3 is 16 amino acids. As DNA, the CDR3 is TGTGCCAGCTTCCGGAGGGCTAAGCACTCCCACAATGAGCAGTTCTTC. It encodes CASFRRAKHSHNEQFF.

The gene calls are TRBV18 and TRBJ1-2; D is unclear. V shed 0 bases and J shed 2 bases, with 10 bases lying between them. The CDR3 is made up of 15 amino acids. From germline, CDR1 is KGHSH and CDR2 LQKENI. The DNA for the CDR3 is TGTGCCAGCTCACCACCCTCGACGGGAAACTATGGCTACACCTTC. Protein: CASSPPSTGNYGYTF.

The chain joins TRBV5-1 to TRBJ1-4; D possibly corresponds to TRBD1 (5 bases). Germline loops: CDR1 SGHRS, CDR2 YFSETQ. Trimming cost V 3 bases and J 1 base, with 16 bases left between them. The CDR3 length is 17 residues. The CDR3 loop reads CASSSVPSGGTNEKLFF. DNA of the CDR3: TGCGCCAGCAGCTCGGTCCCTTCGGGGGGAACTAATGAAAAACTGTTTTTT.

The chain joins TRBV7-3 to TRBJ2-1; a possible D gene is TRBD2 (6 bases). The CDR3 is 18 residues long. With 5 bases removed from V and 0 bases from J, the gap between germline ends came to 20 bases. CDR1 is SGHTA and CDR2 is FQGTGA in the germline V gene. The CDR3 reads CASSHGLQRSSSYNEQFF. The CDR3 DNA reads as TGTGCCAGCAGCCACGGACTACAGCGGAGTAGCTCCTACAATGAGCAGTTCTTC.

Only a few counts were recorded for this clone. V and J are TRBV19 and TRBJ1-1; a weak D match, TRBD1 (5 bases). Germline CDR1 is LNHDA and CDR2 is SQIVND (reference sequence). This CDR3 comprises 13 residues. V was pared by 5 bases and J by 1 base, with 8 bases between. The CDR3 bases are TGTGCCAGTAGTTTCGGGGCGAACACTGAAGCTTTCTTT. Translated, it gives CASSFGANTEAFF.

J is TRBJ2-4 and V is TRBV5-1; 7 bases agree with TRBD1. This CDR3 is 14 amino acids long. Germline V gene data show CDR1 as SGHRS and CDR2 as YFSETQ. The V segment lost 4 bases and the J segment 9 bases; nucleotides outside the gene matches: 10. CDR3 coding DNA: TGCGCCAGCAGCCTCTCTCGGGACAGTGGCATTCAGTACTTC. Translation: CASSLSRDSGIQYF.

The chain recombines TRBV27 with TRBJ1-5; no clear D. Germline CDR1 MNHEY, CDR2 SMNVEV (reference sequence). Trimming stripped 4 bases from V and 0 bases from J, with 13 bases between. This CDR3 comprises 16 residues. The CDR3 loop reads CASSYRAGISNQPQHF. The CDR3 region has the DNA TGTGCCAGCAGTTATAGGGCGGGAATTAGCAATCAGCCCCAGCATTTT.

J is TRBJ1-2 and V is TRBV6-1; TRBD1 agrees at 8 bases. The CDR3 is 13 residues long. Germline V CDR1 and CDR2: MNHNS, SASEGT. The V and J ends lost 7 bases and 4 bases, in that order; junction bases with no gene match: 5. The CDR3 protein is CASNPTGVYGYTF. DNA of the CDR3: TGTGCCAGCAACCCGACAGGGGTCTATGGCTACACCTTC.

The chain carries TRBV6-6 and TRBJ2-1, with TRBD2 matching over 10 bases. J was trimmed by 8 bases and V by 2 bases; bases with no gene match: 6. There are 15 residues in the CDR3. Germline V gene lookup returns CDR1 MNHNY and CDR2 SVGAGI (reference sequence). CDR3 nucleotide sequence: TGTGCCAGCAGTTACAAAAGCGGGAGGGGCGATGAGCAGTTCTTC. It specifies CASSYKSGRGDEQFF.

This clone came up once. The rearrangement links TRBV2 to TRBJ1-2, with D perhaps TRBD1 (5 bases). The ends were cut back, 4 bases at V and 8 bases at J, with 11 bases in the middle. CDR1 and CDR2 (germline): SNHLY, FYNNEI. This CDR3 has 12 residues. CDR3 residues: CASSVVGRGYTF. The DNA for the CDR3 is TGTGCCAGCAGTGTCGTGGGGCGAGGCTACACCTTC.

This sequence joins TRBV5-4 and TRBJ1-1; 8 bases align to TRBD1. V lost 0 bases and J lost 6; bases outside the gene matches: 4. Germline V gene sequence: CDR1 SGHNT, CDR2 YYREEE (reference sequence). The CDR3 sequence is 14 residues long. The CDR3 protein is CASSLDRGYSEAFF. CDR3 in DNA: TGTGCCAGCAGCTTGGACAGGGGGTATTCTGAAGCTTTCTTT. Drawing the rest from reference TRBV5-4 and TRBJ1-1, the complete variable domain is ETGVTQSPTHLIKTRGQQVTLRCSSQSGHNTVSWYQQALGQGPQFIFQYYREEENGRGNFPPRFSGLQFPNYSSELNVNALELDDSALYLCASSLDRGYSEAFFGQGTRLTVV.

The chain uses TRBV11-3 and TRBJ1-1, with TRBD1 matching over 7 bases. The germline CDR1 and CDR2 sequences are SGHNT and YENEEA. V shed 5 bases, J shed 2 bases, and the junction held 2 bases outside the gene matches. This CDR3 has 13 residues. The CDR3: CASSRDRNTEAFF. The CDR3 DNA reads as TGTGCCAGCAGCCGGGACAGAAACACTGAAGCTTTCTTT.

The V call is TRBV19, the J call TRBJ2-1, with TRBD1 matching 10 bases. This CDR3 has 17 amino acids. Germline values: CDR1 LNHDA, CDR2 SQIVND (reference sequence). J was trimmed by 7 bases and V by 0 bases; bases with no gene match: 9. Here the CDR3 DNA reads TGTGCCAGTAGTATAGATCGGGGGACAGGGGCCGCGAATGAGCAGTTCTTC. This gives the protein CASSIDRGTGAANEQFF.

This clone was observed a single time. The chain uses TRBV19 and TRBJ2-1, with D maybe TRBD2 (6 bases). Looked up from germline, CDR1 is LNHDA and CDR2 is SQIVND (reference sequence). This CDR3 region has 14 residues. V was pared by 11 bases and J by 0 bases, with 14 bases between. The DNA for the CDR3 is TGTGCCTCTCGCCGGGGGAGCTCCTACAATGAGCAGTTCTTC. Encoded protein: CASRRGSSYNEQFF. Drawing the rest from reference TRBV19 and TRBJ2-1, the complete variable domain is DGGITQSPKYLFRKEGQNVTLSCEQNLNHDAMYWYRQDPGQGLRLIYYSQIVNDFQKGDIAEGYSVSREKKESFPLTVTSAQKNPTAFYLCASRRGSSYNEQFFGPGTRLTVL.

The rearrangement joins TRBV25-1 to TRBJ1-2, with 7 nucleotides matching TRBD1. J was trimmed by 7 bases and V by 5 bases; bases with no gene match: 10. Germline V gene lookup returns CDR1 MGHDK and CDR2 SYGVNS. This CDR3 has 14 amino acids. The CDR3 region has the DNA TGTGCCAGCAGTACTCCCGACAGGGCGGGTGGCTACACCTTC. Its translation is CASSTPDRAGGYTF.

The gene calls are TRBV27 and TRBJ2-3, with a possible D match to TRBD2 (6 bases). Germline V gives CDR1 MNHEY, CDR2 SMNVEV (reference sequence). Trimming pared 7 bases from V and 5 bases from J, leaving 16 bases between. The CDR3 is made up of 14 amino acids. The CDR3: CASTLGGKRDTQYF. The DNA for the CDR3 is TGTGCCAGCACCCTGGGCGGGAAGAGAGATACGCAGTATTTT.

The CDR3 coding sequence is TGTGCCAGCAGCTTAGACAATTCCTACGAGCAGTACTTC. This gives the protein CASSLDNSYEQYF. The chain has TRBV11-2 and TRBJ2-7; no reliable D call. Trimming stripped 0 bases from V and 1 base from J, with 4 bases between. The CDR3 runs to 13 residues. Germline V gene sequence: CDR1 SGHAT, CDR2 FQNNGV.

The chain is built from TRBV7-2 and TRBJ2-1; 11 bases fit TRBD2. With V trimmed by 2 bases and J by 4 bases, 4 bases remained unmatched. Germline CDR1 SGHTA, CDR2 FQGNSA. The CDR3 covers 16 residues. The CDR3: CASSLISGGGYNEQFF. The CDR3 nucleotides read TGTGCCAGCAGCTTAATTAGCGGGGGGGGATACAATGAGCAGTTCTTC.

This chain uses TRBV6-5 with TRBJ2-7; tentative D call: TRBD2 (5 bases). The CDR3 length is 12 residues. The ends were cut back, 8 bases at V and 2 bases at J, with 10 bases in the middle. CDR1 is MNHEY, CDR2 SVGAGI, per germline. DNA of the CDR3: TGTGCCAGCTCGGCGGGCGCCTACGAGCAGTACTTC. This gives the protein CASSAGAYEQYF.

This chain uses TRBV29-1 with TRBJ1-1, with a weak D call TRBD1 (5 bases). The length of the CDR3 is 12 residues. CDR1 is SQVTM and CDR2 is ANQGSEA in the germline V gene. Trimming removed 5 bases at V and 1 base at J, with 8 bases between. As DNA, the CDR3 is TGCAGCGTTTCCACAGGGAACACTGAAGCTTTCTTT. Amino acid sequence: CSVSTGNTEAFF.

The chain has TRBV6-1 and TRBJ2-4; 7 bases agree with TRBD1. The germline CDR1 and CDR2 sequences are MNHNS and SASEGT. V shed 3 bases, J shed 3 bases, and the junction held 5 bases outside the gene matches. The CDR3 has 15 amino acids. DNA for the CDR3: TGTGCCAGCAGTGATCCCCGGACAGGCAAAAACATTCAGTACTTC. Its translation: CASSDPRTGKNIQYF.

Written as DNA, the CDR3 is TGCAGTGCTAGAGATTCTCACCATCAGTTCTTC. Translated: CSARDSHHQFF. V and J are TRBV20-1 and TRBJ2-1, with no clear D. This CDR3 contains 11 residues. The V end was cut by 0 bases, the J end by 13 bases, with 10 bases between. The germline CDR1 and CDR2 sequences are DFQATT and SNEGSKA (reference sequence).

The gene calls are TRBV7-9 and TRBJ1-5, with D perhaps matching TRBD1 (5 bases). V was clipped by 5 bases and J by 4 bases, with 12 bases between them. CDR3 length: 14 residues. Germline CDR1 reads SEHNR; CDR2 reads FQNEAQ (reference sequence). This CDR3 is CASSLRGPNQPQHF. DNA of the CDR3: TGTGCCAGCAGCCTAAGGGGACCAAATCAGCCCCAGCATTTT.

The V call is TRBV5-1, the J call TRBJ2-7, with TRBD2 as a possible D gene (6 bases). V was trimmed by 4 bases and J by 2 bases, leaving 16 bases between them. Germline V CDR1 and CDR2: SGHRS, YFSETQ. CDR3 length equals 15 residues. CDR3 DNA: TGCGCCAGCAGCCACCTCAGCGGGTCCGCCTACGAGCAGTACTTC. It specifies CASSHLSGSAYEQYF.

V usage is TRBV25-1 and J usage is TRBJ2-1; possibly TRBD1 for D (5 bases). The V gene's germline CDR1 is MGHDK and CDR2 SYGVNS. CDR3 length: 13 amino acids. Trimming stripped 4 bases from V and 5 bases from J, with 9 bases between. In nucleotides, the CDR3 is TGTGCCAGCAGTGCTCGGACAAACAATGAGCAGTTCTTC. This gives the protein CASSARTNNEQFF.

V is TRBV18 and J is TRBJ2-2; TRBD2 agrees at 11 bases. V lost 1 base to trimming and J lost 1 base; unmatched junction nucleotides: 2. The CDR3 is 17 residues long. Germline V CDR1 and CDR2: KGHSH, LQKENI. CDR3 DNA: TGTGCCAGCTCACCACGACTAGCGGGGAAGAACACCGGGGAGCTGTTTTTT. It translates to CASSPRLAGKNTGELFF. Filled out from reference TRBV18 and TRBJ2-2, the complete variable domain reads NAGVMQNPRHLVRRRGQEARLRCSPMKGHSHVYWYRQLPEEGLKFMVYLQKENIIDESGMPKERFSAEFPKEGPSILRIQQVVRGDSAAYFCASSPRLAGKNTGELFFGEGSRLTVL.

This clone was recorded a few times. This chain uses TRBV27 with TRBJ1-6; D remains unclear. V lost 2 bases and J 7 bases, leaving 3 bases between the germline ends. From germline, CDR1 is MNHEY and CDR2 SMNVEV (reference sequence). There are 12 residues in the CDR3. Here the CDR3 DNA reads TGTGCCAGCAGTTTACAGAATTCACCCCTCCACTTT. Translating it yields CASSLQNSPLHF.

This clone was seen a few times. CDR3 amino acids: CASSLNRGWDTEAFF. The CDR3 coding sequence is TGTGCCAGCAGCTTGAATAGAGGTTGGGACACTGAAGCTTTCTTT. The gene calls are TRBV5-4 and TRBJ1-1; D unclear. The CDR3 has 15 amino acids. Trimming took off 1 base at V and 3 bases at J, with 13 bases between the two ends. CDR1 is SGHNT and CDR2 is YYREEE in the germline V gene (reference sequence).